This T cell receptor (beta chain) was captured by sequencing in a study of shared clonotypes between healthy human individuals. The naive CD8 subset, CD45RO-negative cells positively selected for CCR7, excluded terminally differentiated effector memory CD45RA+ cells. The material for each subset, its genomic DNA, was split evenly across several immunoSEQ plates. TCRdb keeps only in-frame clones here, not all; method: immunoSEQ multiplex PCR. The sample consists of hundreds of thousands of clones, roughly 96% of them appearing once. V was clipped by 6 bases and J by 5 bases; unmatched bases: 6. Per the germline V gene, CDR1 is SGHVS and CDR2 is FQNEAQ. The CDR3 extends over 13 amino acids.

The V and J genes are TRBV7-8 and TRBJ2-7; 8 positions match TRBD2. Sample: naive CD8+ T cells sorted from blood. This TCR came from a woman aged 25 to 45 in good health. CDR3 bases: TGTGCCAGCAGTTACTGGCGGGAGGACGAGCAGTACTTC. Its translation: CASSYWREDEQYF.